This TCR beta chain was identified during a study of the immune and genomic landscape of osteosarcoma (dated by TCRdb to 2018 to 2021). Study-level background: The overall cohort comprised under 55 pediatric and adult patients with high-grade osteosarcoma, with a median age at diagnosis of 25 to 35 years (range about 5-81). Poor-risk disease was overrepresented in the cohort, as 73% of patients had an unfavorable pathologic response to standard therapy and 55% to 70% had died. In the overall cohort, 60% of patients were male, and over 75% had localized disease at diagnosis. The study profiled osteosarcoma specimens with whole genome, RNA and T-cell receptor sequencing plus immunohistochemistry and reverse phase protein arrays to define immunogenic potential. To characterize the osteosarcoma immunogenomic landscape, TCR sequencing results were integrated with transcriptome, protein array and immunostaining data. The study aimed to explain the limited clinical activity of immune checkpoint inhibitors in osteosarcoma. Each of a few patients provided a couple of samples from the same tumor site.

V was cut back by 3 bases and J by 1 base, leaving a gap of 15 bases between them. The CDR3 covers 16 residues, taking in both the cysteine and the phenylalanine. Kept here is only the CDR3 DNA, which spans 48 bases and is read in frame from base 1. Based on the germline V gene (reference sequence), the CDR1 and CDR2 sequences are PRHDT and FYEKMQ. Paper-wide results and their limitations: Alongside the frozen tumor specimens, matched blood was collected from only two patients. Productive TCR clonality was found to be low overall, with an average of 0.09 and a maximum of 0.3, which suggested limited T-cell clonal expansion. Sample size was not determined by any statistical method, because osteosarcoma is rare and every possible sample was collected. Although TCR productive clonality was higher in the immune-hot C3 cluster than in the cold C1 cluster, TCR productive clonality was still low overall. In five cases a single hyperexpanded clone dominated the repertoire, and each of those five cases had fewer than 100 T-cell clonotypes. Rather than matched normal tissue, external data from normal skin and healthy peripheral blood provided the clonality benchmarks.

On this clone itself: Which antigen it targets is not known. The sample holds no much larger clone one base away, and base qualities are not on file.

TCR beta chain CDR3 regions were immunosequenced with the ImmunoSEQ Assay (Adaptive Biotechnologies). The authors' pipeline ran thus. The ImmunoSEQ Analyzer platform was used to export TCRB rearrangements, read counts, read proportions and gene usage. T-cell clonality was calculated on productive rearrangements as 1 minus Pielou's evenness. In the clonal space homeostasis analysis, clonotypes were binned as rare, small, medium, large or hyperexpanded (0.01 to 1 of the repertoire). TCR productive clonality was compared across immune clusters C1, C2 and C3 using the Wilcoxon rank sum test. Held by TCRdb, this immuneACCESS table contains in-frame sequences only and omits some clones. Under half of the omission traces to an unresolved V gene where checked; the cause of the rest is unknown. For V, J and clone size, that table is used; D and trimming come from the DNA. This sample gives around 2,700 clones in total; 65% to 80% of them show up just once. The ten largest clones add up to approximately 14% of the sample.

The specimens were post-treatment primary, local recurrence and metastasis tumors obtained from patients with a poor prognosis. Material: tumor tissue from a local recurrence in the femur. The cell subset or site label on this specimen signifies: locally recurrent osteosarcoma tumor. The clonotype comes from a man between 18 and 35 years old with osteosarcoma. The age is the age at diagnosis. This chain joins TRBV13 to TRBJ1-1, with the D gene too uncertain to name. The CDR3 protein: CASSFSIKAANTEAFF. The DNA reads TGTGCCAGCAGCTTCTCCATTAAGGCTGCGAACACTGAAGCTTTCTTT.